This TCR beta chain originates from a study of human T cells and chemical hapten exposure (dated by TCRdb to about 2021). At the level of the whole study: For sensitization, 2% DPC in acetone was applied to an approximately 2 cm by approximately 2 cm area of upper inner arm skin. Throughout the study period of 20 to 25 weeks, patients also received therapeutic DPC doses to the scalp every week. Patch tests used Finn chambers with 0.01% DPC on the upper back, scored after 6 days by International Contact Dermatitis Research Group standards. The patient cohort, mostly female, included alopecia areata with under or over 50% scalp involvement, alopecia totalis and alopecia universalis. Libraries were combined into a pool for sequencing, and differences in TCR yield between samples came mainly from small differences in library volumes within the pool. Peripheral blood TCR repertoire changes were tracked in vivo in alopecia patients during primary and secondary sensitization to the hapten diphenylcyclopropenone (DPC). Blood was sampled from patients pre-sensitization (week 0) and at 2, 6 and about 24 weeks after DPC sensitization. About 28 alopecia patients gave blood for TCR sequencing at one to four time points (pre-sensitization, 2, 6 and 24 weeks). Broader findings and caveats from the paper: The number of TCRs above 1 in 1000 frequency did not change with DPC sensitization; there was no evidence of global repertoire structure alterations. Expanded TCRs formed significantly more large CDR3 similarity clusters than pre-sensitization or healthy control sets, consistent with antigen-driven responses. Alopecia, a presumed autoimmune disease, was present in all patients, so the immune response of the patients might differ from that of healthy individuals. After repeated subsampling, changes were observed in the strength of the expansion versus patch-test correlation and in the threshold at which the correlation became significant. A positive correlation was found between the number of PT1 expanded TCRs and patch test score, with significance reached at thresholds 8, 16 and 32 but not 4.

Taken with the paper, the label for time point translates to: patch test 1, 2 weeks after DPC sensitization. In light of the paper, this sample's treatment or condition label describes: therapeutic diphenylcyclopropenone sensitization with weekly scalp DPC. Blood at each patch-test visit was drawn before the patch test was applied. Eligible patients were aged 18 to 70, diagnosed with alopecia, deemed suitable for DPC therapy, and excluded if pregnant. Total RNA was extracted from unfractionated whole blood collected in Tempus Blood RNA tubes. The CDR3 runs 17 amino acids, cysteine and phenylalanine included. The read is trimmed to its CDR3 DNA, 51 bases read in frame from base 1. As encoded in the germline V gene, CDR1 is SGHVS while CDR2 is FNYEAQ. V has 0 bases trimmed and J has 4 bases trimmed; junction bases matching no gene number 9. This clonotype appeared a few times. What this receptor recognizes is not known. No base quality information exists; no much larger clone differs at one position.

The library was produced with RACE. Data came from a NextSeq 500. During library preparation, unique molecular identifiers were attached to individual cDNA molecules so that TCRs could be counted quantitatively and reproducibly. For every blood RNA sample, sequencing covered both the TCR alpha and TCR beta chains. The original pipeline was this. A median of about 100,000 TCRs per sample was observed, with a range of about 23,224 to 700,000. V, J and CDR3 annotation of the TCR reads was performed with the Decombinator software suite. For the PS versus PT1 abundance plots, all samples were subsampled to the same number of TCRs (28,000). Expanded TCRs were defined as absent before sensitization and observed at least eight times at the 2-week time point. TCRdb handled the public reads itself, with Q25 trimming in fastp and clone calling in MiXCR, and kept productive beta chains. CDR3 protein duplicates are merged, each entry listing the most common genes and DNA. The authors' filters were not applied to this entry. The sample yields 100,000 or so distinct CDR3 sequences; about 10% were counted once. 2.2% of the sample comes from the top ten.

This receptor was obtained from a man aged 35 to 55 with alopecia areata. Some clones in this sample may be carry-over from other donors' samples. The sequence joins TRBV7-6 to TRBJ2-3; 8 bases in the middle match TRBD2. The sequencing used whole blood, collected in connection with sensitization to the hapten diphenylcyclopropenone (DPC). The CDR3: CASSLAPGLAPADTQYF. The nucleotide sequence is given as TGTGCCAGCAGCTTAGCCCCAGGACTAGCCCCTGCAGATACGCAGTATTTT.